The source of this TCR beta chain is a study of cytomegalovirus exposure and HLA in healthy donors. Whole-study results and caveats: Most of the TCR beta V segments (in an earlier analysis) were productive either about 90% or about 30% of the time.

With 60 Vbeta and 13 Jbeta primers, the PCR was carried out. Profiled with immunoSEQ multiplex PCR; TCRdb holds only in-frame clones, not every one. This table has about 90,000 clones, around 85% appearing once. Concerning this clone: Its antigen is currently unknown.

This CDR3 spans 16 amino acids. The germline V gene has CDR1 SGHTA and CDR2 FQGNSA. The ends were cut back, 2 bases at V and 5 bases at J, with 18 bases in the middle. This receptor was taken from a man younger than 45 in good health and CMV-seronegative. Sequenced input: PBMCs. The chain couples TRBV7-2 to TRBJ1-2, with D possibly TRBD1 on 6 matching bases. This CDR3 reads CASSLNTGRTGYGYTF. CDR3 nucleotide sequence: TGTGCCAGCAGCTTAAACACAGGGCGGACTGGGTATGGCTACACCTTC.